This is a list of T cell receptor beta chains from one sample in a study of beta chain features in type 1 diabetes. Sequencing was performed with immunoSEQ multiplex PCR; in TCRdb, only in-frame clones are kept and a portion is missing. This table has some 25,000 clones, around 54% appearing once. The sequencing sample was made of Tregs from blood. The receptor source for this set is a woman aged 18 to 35 with type 1 diabetes. Both conserved end residues are trimmed from each CDR3. Only some rows state a clone size, as once, few, many or a class for expanded clones.

J gene	V gene	clone size	CDR3 protein
TRBJ2-1	TRBV10-3	NA	AISESKGHYNEQF
TRBJ2-5	TRBV7-2	once	ASGGPGGETQY
TRBJ2-1	TRBV19	NA	ATTRGGGAVNEQF
TRBJ2-1	TRBV7-2	once	ASSGNMRASSSYNEQF
TRBJ2-5	TRBV21-1	few	ASSKPGLAGEETQY
TRBJ2-1	TRBV5-1	NA	ASSFAQGSDEQF
TRBJ1-5	TRBV28	NA	ASSLYGGSTAIINQPQH
TRBJ1-2	TRBV7-9	NA	ASSLAGAYGYT
TRBJ2-3	TRBV7-8	few	ASRGDRDTQY
TRBJ2-3	TRBV5-1	few	ASSSRRGLAGGYTDTQY
TRBJ1-1	TRBV7-3	NA	ASSEQGGINTEAF
TRBJ2-5	TRBV5-6	NA	ASSFQPGGQETQY
TRBJ2-5	TRBV6-5	NA	ASRGGQLETQY
TRBJ1-4	TRBV7-9	few	ASSPPRAGPNEKLF
TRBJ2-3	TRBV11-2	NA	ASSSSLADTQY
TRBJ2-3	TRBV19	few	ASSMRTSGSVTDTQY
TRBJ2-1	TRBV11-3	NA	ASSLDERLAGINEQF
TRBJ2-1	TRBV5-8	NA	ASSFRLAGRNEQF
TRBJ1-5	TRBV28	NA	ASGGRNDHQPQH
TRBJ2-1	TRBV11-2	NA	ASSFPGPQF
TRBJ2-1	TRBV14	few	ASARGTGDNEQF
TRBJ1-1	TRBV5-1	NA	ASRSYTGFWTEAF
TRBJ2-5	TRBV11-2	NA	ASSLQGDGETQY
TRBJ1-2	TRBV11-2	NA	ASSLERSWGYT
TRBJ2-1	TRBV7-8	NA	ASSSLGGKSYNEQF
TRBJ2-7	TRBV27	NA	ASSLQASGYYEQY
TRBJ2-1	TRBV19	NA	ASKYGLANNEQF
TRBJ2-7	TRBV6-5	NA	ASSYSGQVTWEQY
TRBJ2-1	TRBV5-1	NA	ASSLTGPEQF
TRBJ2-1	TRBV5-6	NA	ASSTPGTGISNEQF
TRBJ2-1	TRBV2	few	ASNPDWLPKF
TRBJ2-1	TRBV7-2	once	ASSRRSGGIEQF
TRBJ2-3	TRBV18	NA	ASSPLGQSTDTQY
TRBJ2-2	TRBV5-4	NA	ASSVGPSRDTGELF
TRBJ1-5	TRBV7-9	NA	ASSLGGRQPQH
TRBJ1-1	TRBV6-6	NA	ASSSGVRVGTEAF
TRBJ1-1	TRBV15	NA	ATSTGLDEAF
TRBJ1-2	TRBV18	few	ASSPLSTDRGGGYGYT
TRBJ2-7	TRBV27	NA	ASTERGGLAYEQY
TRBJ2-5	TRBV7-6	NA	ASSLGGYQETQY
TRBJ2-3	TRBV19	NA	ASSQLREANTDTQY
TRBJ2-3	TRBV7-6	once	ASRGTYRASSTDTQY
TRBJ1-2	TRBV28	NA	ASSLAGARGYT
TRBJ2-3	TRBV7-3	few	ASSLASGPGDTQY
TRBJ1-1	TRBV29-1	NA	SVSTGANTEAF